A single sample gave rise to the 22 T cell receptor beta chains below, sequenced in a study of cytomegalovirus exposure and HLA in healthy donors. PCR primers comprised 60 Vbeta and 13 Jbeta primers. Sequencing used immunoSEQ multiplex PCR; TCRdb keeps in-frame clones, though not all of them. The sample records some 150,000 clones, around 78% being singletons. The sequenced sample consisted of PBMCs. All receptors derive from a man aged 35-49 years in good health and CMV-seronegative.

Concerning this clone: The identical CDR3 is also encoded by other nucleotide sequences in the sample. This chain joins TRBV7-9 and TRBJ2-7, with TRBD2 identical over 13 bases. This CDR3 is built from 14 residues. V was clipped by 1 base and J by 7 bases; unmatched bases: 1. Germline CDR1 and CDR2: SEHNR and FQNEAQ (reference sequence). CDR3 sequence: CASSLGGLAGEQYF. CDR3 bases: TGTGCCAGCAGCTTAGGGGGACTAGCGGGGGAGCAGTACTTC.

The CDR3 sequence is CASSMGRGRAYGYTF. The CDR3 DNA is TGCGCCAGCAGCATGGGAAGGGGTAGAGCGTATGGCTACACCTTC. V usage is TRBV5-1 and J usage is TRBJ1-2; weak D call: TRBD1 (5 bases). Germline CDR1 SGHRS, CDR2 YFSETQ. V lost 4 bases and J lost 5, with 18 bases in between. The length of the CDR3 is 15 residues.

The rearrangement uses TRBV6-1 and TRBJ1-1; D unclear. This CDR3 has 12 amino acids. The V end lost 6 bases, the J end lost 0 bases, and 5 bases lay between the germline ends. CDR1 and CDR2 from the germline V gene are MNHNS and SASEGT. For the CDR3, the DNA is TGTGCCAGCAGGCAGATGAACACTGAAGCTTTCTTT. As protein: CASRQMNTEAFF.

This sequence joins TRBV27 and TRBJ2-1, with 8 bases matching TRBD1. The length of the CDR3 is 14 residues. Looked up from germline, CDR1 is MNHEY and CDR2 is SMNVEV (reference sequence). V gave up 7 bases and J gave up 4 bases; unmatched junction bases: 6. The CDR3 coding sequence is TGTGCCAGCACCCGAGGGGACAGGTACAATGAGCAGTTCTTC. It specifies CASTRGDRYNEQFF.

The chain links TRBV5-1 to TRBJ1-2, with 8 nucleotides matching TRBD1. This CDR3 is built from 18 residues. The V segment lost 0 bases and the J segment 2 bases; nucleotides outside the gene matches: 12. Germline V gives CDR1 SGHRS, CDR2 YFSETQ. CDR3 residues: CASSLALRGRRINYGYTF. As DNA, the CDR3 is TGCGCCAGCAGCTTGGCCCTCAGGGGGCGAAGAATCAACTATGGCTACACCTTC.

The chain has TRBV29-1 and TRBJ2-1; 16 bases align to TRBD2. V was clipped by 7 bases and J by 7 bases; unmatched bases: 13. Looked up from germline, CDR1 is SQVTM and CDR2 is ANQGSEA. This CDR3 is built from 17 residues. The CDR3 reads CSAAGLAGGPVQNEQFF. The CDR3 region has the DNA TGCAGCGCGGCGGGACTAGCGGGAGGGCCGGTACAAAATGAGCAGTTCTTC.

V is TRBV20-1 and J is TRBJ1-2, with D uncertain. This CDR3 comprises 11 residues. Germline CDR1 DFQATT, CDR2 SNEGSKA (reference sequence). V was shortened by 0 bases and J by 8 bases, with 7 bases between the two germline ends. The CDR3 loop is CSARDLFGYTF. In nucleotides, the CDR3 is TGCAGTGCTAGAGATCTATTCGGCTACACCTTC.

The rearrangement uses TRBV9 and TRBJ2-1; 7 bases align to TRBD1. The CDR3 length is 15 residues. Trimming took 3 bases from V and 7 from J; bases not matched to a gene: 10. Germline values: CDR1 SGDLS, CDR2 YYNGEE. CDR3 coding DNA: TGTGCCAGCAGCGCCGGAAACACAGGGGTTAATGAGCAGTTCTTC. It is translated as CASSAGNTGVNEQFF.

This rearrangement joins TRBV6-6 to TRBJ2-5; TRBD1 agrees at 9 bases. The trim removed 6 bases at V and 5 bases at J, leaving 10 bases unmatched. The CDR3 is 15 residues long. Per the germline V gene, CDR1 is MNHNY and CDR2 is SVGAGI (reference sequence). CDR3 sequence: CASRPQGAAFETQYF. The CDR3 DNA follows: TGTGCCAGCAGGCCACAGGGGGCTGCTTTTGAGACCCAGTACTTC.

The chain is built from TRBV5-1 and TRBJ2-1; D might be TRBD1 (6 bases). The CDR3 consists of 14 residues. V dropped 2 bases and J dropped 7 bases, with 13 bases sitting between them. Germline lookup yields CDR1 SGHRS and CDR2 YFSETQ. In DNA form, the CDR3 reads TGCGCCAGCAGCTTCGCAGGGGTAGGGAATGAGCAGTTCTTC. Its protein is CASSFAGVGNEQFF.

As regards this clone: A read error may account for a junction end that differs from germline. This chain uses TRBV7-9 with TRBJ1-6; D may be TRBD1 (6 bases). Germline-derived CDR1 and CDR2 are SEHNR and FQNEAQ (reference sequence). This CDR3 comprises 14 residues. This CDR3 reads CSSSLGGLNSPLHF. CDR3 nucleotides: TGTTCCAGCAGCTTAGGGGGACTGAATTCACCCCTCCACTTT. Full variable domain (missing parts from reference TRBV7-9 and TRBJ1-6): DTGVSQNPRHKITKRGQNVTFRCDPISEHNRLYWYRQTLGQGPEFLTYFQNEAQLEKSRLLSDRFSAERPKGSFSTLEIQRTEQGDSAMYLCSSSLGGLNSPLHFGNGTRLTVT.

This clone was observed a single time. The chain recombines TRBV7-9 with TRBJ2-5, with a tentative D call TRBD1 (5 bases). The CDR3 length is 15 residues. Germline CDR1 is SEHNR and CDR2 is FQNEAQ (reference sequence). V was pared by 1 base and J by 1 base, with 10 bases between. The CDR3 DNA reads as TGTGCCAGCAGCTTAGAGGGGCAACCCCAAGAGACCCAGTACTTC. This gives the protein CASSLEGQPQETQYF. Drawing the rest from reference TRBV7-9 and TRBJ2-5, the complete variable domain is DTGVSQNPRHKITKRGQNVTFRCDPISEHNRLYWYRQTLGQGPEFLTYFQNEAQLEKSRLLSDRFSAERPKGSFSTLEIQRTEQGDSAMYLCASSLEGQPQETQYFGPGTRLLVL.

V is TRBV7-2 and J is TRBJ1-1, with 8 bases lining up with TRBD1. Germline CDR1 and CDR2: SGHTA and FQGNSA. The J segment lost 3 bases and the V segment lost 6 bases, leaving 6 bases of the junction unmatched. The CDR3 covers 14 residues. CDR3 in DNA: TGTGCCAGCAGACCCGGACAGGGCTACACTGAAGCTTTCTTT. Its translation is CASRPGQGYTEAFF.

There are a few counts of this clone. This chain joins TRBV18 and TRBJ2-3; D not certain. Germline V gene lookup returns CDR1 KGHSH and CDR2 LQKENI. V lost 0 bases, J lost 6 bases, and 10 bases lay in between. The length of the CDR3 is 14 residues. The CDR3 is CASSPPETPDTQYF. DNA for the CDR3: TGTGCCAGCTCACCACCTGAGACTCCTGATACGCAGTATTTT.

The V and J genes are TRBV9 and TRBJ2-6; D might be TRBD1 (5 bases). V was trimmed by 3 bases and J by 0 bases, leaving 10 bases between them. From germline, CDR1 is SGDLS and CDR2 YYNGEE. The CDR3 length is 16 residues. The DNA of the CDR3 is TGTGCCAGCAGCGGCGGACATTTCTCTGGGGCCAACGTCCTGACTTTC. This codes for CASSGGHFSGANVLTF.

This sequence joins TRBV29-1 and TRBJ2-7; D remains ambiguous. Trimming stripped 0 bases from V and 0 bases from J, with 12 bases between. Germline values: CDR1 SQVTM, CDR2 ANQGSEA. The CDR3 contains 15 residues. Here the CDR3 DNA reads TGCAGCGTTGAAGAATCTACGTCGAACTCCTACGAGCAGTACTTC. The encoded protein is CSVEESTSNSYEQYF.

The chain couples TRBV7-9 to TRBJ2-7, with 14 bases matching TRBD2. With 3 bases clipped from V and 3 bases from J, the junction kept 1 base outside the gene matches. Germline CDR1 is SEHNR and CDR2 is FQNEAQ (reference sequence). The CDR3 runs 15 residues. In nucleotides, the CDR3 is TGTGCCAGCAGCTTTGGGACTAGCGGGAGCTACGAGCAGTACTTC. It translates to CASSFGTSGSYEQYF.

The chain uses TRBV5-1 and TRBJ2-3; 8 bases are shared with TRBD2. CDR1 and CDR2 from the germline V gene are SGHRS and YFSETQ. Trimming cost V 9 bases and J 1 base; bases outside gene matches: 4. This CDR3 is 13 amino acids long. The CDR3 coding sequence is TGCGCCACCGCGGGAGGAGGCACAGATACGCAGTATTTT. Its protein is CATAGGGTDTQYF.

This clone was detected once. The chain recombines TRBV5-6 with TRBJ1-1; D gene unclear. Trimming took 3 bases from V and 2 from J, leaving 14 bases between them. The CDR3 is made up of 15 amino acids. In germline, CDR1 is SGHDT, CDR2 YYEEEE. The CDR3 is CASSSAGLKNTEAFF. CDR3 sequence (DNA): TGTGCCAGCAGCTCGGCAGGTTTGAAAAACACTGAAGCTTTCTTT.

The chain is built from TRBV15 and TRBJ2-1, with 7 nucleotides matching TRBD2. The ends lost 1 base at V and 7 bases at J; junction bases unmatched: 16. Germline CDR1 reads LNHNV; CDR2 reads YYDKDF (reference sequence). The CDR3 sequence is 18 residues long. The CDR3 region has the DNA TGTGCCACCAGCAGAGTCCCCTCCCTCAGCGGGATGAAGAATGAGCAGTTCTTC. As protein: CATSRVPSLSGMKNEQFF.

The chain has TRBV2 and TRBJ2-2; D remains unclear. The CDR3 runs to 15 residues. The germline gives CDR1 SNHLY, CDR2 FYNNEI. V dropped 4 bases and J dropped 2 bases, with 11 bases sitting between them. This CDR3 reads CASSARSSNTGELFF. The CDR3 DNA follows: TGTGCCAGCAGTGCGCGTTCAAGTAACACCGGGGAGCTGTTTTTT.

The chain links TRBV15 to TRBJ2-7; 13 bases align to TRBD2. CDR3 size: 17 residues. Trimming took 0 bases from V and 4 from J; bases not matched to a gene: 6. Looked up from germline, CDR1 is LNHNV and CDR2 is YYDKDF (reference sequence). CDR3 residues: CATSRDRTSGRAYEQYF. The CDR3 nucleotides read TGTGCCACCAGCAGAGATCGTACTAGCGGGAGGGCTTACGAGCAGTACTTC.